This passage covers 13 T cell receptor beta chains from one sample sequenced in a study of T cells in Graves' hyperthyroidism and ophthalmopathy. RNA transcripts yielded amplified TCR beta CDR3 regions. The HTBI primer set served for first-round RT-PCR of the TCR CDR3. A single record per CDR3 protein comes from TCRdb applying MiXCR to the multiplex PCR reads. The profile shows 610,000 or so distinct CDR3 sequences, 40% to 55% of them singletons. The sample consisted of peripheral blood or thyroid tissue (not recorded which). These receptor sequences come from a woman aged 18-29 years with Graves' hyperthyroidism.

This clonotype was recorded many times. V usage is TRBV19 and J usage is TRBJ1-6, with a weak D call TRBD1 (5 bases). V was pared by 0 bases and J by 13 bases, with 16 bases between. The CDR3 has 15 amino acids. The germline CDR1 and CDR2 sequences are LNHDA and SQIVND (reference sequence). CDR3 residues: CASSIDRTPGRPLHF. The CDR3 DNA reads TGTGCCAGTAGTATAGATCGGACACCCGGTAGGCCCCTCCACTTT.

This clonotype came up many times. This chain uses TRBV12-3 or TRBV12-4 with TRBJ2-7; weak D call: TRBD2 (6 bases). The CDR3 runs to 14 residues. Trimming took off 6 bases at V and 2 bases at J, with 14 bases between the two ends. The CDR3 spells CASRAAGIPYEQYF. The DNA for the CDR3 is TGTGCCAGCAGGGCGGCGGGAATCCCCTACGAGCAGTACTTC.

This clonotype was picked up many times. The V gene is TRBV12-3 or TRBV12-4, the J gene TRBJ2-7; the D gene could be TRBD1 or TRBD2 (5 bases each). The CDR3 loop spans 15 amino acids. Trimming pared 3 bases from V and 4 bases from J, leaving 16 bases between. CDR3 amino acids: CASSFSGTAGYEQYF. CDR3 DNA sequence: TGTGCCAGCAGTTTCTCTGGGACGGCCGGGTACGAGCAGTACTTC.

This chain links TRBV20-1 with TRBJ1-5; 8 bases agree with TRBD1. After removal of 2 bases from V and 0 bases from J, the junction contained 6 bases not matched to a gene. Germline loops: CDR1 DFQATT, CDR2 SNEGSKA (reference sequence). This CDR3 contains 16 residues. This chain's CDR3 is CSARRQGANSNQPQHF. In DNA form, the CDR3 reads TGCAGTGCTAGAAGGCAGGGGGCGAATAGCAATCAGCCCCAGCATTTT.

This clonotype was seen ten or more times. This chain uses TRBV7-9 with TRBJ1-2; unclear D gene. The germline V gene encodes CDR1 SEHNR and CDR2 FQNEAQ (reference sequence). V lost 0 bases and J 0 bases, leaving 17 bases between the germline ends. The CDR3 runs 18 residues. CDR3 residues: CASSLAANTARPNYGYTF. The CDR3 DNA reads TGTGCCAGCAGCTTAGCGGCGAACACGGCTAGGCCTAACTATGGCTACACCTTC.

This clonotype was picked up many times. This chain links TRBV14 with TRBJ1-1, with D perhaps matching TRBD1 (5 bases). Germline lookup yields CDR1 SGHDN and CDR2 FVKESK. The CDR3 has 14 amino acids. Trimming removed 4 bases from V and 4 bases from J, with 13 bases in between. CDR3 amino acids: CASSPSPGSTEAFF. DNA for the CDR3: TGTGCCAGCAGCCCTAGTCCAGGGTCCACTGAAGCTTTCTTT. Full variable domain (outside the CDR3, taken from reference TRBV14 and TRBJ1-1): EAGVTQFPSHSVIEKGQTVTLRCDPISGHDNLYWYRRVMGKEIKFLLHFVKESKQDESGMPNNRFLAERTGGTYSTLKVQPAELEDSGVYFCASSPSPGSTEAFFGQGTRLTVV.

The genes are TRBV20-1 and TRBJ2-5; 13 positions agree with TRBD2. Germline V lookup: CDR1 DFQATT, CDR2 SNEGSKA (reference sequence). This CDR3 is built from 13 residues. The CDR3 nucleotides read TGCAGCCTATCGACTAGCGGGAGGAAGACCCAGTACTTC. The encoded protein is CSLSTSGRKTQYF.

At least ten counts were recorded for this clonotype. The chain recombines TRBV27 with TRBJ2-7; D ambiguous. Germline V gene data show CDR1 as MNHEY and CDR2 as SMNVEV (reference sequence). V was pared by 4 bases and J by 0 bases, with 10 bases between. The CDR3 loop spans 14 amino acids. The CDR3 DNA reads as TGTGCCAGCAGTTCCGCCAGTACCTCCTACGAGCAGTACTTC. Translation: CASSSASTSYEQYF.

This chain joins TRBV11-2 and TRBJ2-7; 14 bases map to TRBD2. Per the germline V gene, CDR1 is SGHAT and CDR2 is FQNNGV. The CDR3 covers 16 residues. V was pared by 8 bases and J by 5 bases, with 11 bases of the junction left unmatched. CDR3 coding DNA: TGTGCCAGCGGCCCCGGGACTAGCGGGAGTTTCAACGAGCAGTACTTC. Translating it yields CASGPGTSGSFNEQYF.

The chain links TRBV5-1 to TRBJ2-7; 9 nucleotides align to TRBD1. Germline CDR1 reads SGHRS; CDR2 reads YFSETQ. Trimming took 0 bases from V and 6 from J; bases not matched to a gene: 7. The CDR3 runs 15 residues. The CDR3: CASSLAGDRVGEQYF. DNA of the CDR3: TGCGCCAGCAGCTTGGCTGGGGACAGGGTAGGCGAGCAGTACTTC.

This clonotype was found many times. The rearrangement uses TRBV9 and TRBJ1-2; 9 nucleotides align to TRBD1. This CDR3 region has 14 residues. Trimming at V came to 0 bases and at J to 7 bases, leaving 4 bases not matched to a gene. Germline-derived CDR1 and CDR2 are SGDLS and YYNGEE. CDR3 sequence: CASSVAQGASGYTF. The CDR3 coding sequence is TGTGCCAGCAGCGTAGCACAGGGGGCCTCTGGCTACACCTTC.

This rearrangement joins TRBV5-1 to TRBJ1-2; perhaps TRBD1 as D (5 bases). The CDR3 is made up of 16 amino acids. Trimming took off 4 bases at V and 4 bases at J, with 20 bases between the two ends. In germline, CDR1 is SGHRS, CDR2 YFSETQ. The CDR3 is CASSLRGDRSLYGYTF. DNA of the CDR3: TGCGCCAGCAGCCTCCGGGGGGATCGGTCCCTCTATGGCTACACCTTC.

With regard to this clonotype: The germline gene is not matched at one end of the junction; a read error may be the cause. The rearrangement joins TRBV5-5 to TRBJ1-2; D perhaps matches TRBD1 (5 bases). Germline V lookup: CDR1 SGHKS, CDR2 YYEKEE (reference sequence). The CDR3 has 14 residues. CDR3: CACSWDSGGYGYTF. In nucleotides, the CDR3 is TGTGCCTGCAGCTGGGACTCGGGGGGCTATGGCTACACCTTC.